The text below deals with one TCR beta chain. What it binds is not known. These data come from a study of T cell responses to AZD1222 COVID-19 vaccine. Study outcomes and limitations: At baseline, just six AZD1222 recipients tested seropositive. The peak T cell response came first, and repertoires were sampled only after it.

Data came from immunoSEQ multiplex PCR; TCRdb stores just in-frame clones and leaves some out. The table records about 90,000 clones, about 91% of them present only once. Germline V gene lookup returns CDR1 SEHNR and CDR2 FQNEAQ (reference sequence). This CDR3 is built from 13 residues. Trimming pared 4 bases from V and 4 bases from J, leaving 11 bases between. Material: peripheral blood, obtained 28 days after the second AZD1222 dose. This receptor was obtained from an adult who received the AZD1222 COVID-19 vaccine. The chain recombines TRBV7-9 with TRBJ2-7; perhaps D is TRBD1 or TRBD2 (6 bases each). The CDR3 loop reads CASSWGAVYEQYF. CDR3 DNA sequence: TGTGCCAGCAGCTGGGGGGCGGTTTACGAGCAGTACTTC.